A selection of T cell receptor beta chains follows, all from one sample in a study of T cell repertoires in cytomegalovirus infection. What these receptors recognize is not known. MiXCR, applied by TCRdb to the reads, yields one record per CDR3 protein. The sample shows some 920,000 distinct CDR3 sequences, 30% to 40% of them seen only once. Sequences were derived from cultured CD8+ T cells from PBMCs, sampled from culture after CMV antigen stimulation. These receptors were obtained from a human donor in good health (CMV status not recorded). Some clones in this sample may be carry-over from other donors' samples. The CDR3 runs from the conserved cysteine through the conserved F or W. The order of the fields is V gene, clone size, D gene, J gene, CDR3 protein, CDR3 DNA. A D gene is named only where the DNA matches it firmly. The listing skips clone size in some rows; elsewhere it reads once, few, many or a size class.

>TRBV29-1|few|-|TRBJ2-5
CSVLTGFQETQYF
TGCAGCGTTCTGACCGGTTTTCAAGAGACCCAGTACTTC
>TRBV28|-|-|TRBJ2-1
CASSLYRVGEQFF
TGTGCCAGCAGTTTGTACAGGGTCGGTGAGCAGTTCTTC
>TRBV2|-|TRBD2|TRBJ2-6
CASSGRLAGKYSGANVLTF
TGTGCCAGCAGTGGACGACTAGCGGGGAAGTACTCTGGGGCCAACGTCCTGACTTTC
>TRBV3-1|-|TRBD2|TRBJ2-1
CASSQEGLADNEQFF
TGTGCCAGCAGCCAAGAGGGACTAGCGGACAATGAGCAGTTCTTC
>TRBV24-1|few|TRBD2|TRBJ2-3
CATTLLAGSHVPPSDTQYF
TGTGCCACCACCCTTCTAGCGGGGAGCCACGTTCCGCCGTCAGATACGCAGTATTTT
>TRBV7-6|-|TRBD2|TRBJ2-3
CASSLNIGTSGGLTDAQYF
TGTGCCAGCAGCCTAAACATCGGGACTAGCGGGGGATTGACAGATGCGCAGTATTTT
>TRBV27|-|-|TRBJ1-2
CASSWGLGNYGYTF
TGTGCCAGCAGTTGGGGACTCGGTAACTATGGCTACACCTTC
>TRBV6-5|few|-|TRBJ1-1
CASSYSQGPGPEAFF
TGTGCCAGCAGTTACTCTCAGGGCCCTGGACCTGAAGCTTTCTTT
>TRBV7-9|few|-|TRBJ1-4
CASSGIGNEKLFF
TGTGCCAGCAGCGGTATCGGGAATGAAAAACTGTTTTTT
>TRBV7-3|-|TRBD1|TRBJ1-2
CVSTFRGQGARSYGYTF
TGTGTCAGCACCTTCCGGGGACAGGGGGCTAGAAGCTATGGCTACACCTTC